This T cell receptor beta chain was sequenced for a study of CD8 T cells in Susac syndrome. V lost 4 bases and J lost 4, with 9 bases in between. CDR1 and CDR2 from the germline V gene are SGHDT and YYEEEE. The CDR3 has 12 amino acids. Random hexamers were used to reverse transcribe roughly 0.45 to 1 ug of RNA. TCRdb re-called the immunoSEQ multiplex PCR reads through MiXCR, storing one row per CDR3 protein. The table lists 100,000 to 150,000 distinct CDR3 sequences, 94% of them singletons, with 0.1% to 0.15% in the top ten. The source is a human donor with multiple sclerosis. The chain uses TRBV5-6 and TRBJ2-7, with a possible D match to TRBD1 (6 bases). Sequencing input: CD4+ T cells from PBMCs. The CDR3 sequence is CASSLGQYEQYF. Here the CDR3 DNA reads TGTGCCAGCAGCCTGGGACAATACGAGCAGTACTTC.